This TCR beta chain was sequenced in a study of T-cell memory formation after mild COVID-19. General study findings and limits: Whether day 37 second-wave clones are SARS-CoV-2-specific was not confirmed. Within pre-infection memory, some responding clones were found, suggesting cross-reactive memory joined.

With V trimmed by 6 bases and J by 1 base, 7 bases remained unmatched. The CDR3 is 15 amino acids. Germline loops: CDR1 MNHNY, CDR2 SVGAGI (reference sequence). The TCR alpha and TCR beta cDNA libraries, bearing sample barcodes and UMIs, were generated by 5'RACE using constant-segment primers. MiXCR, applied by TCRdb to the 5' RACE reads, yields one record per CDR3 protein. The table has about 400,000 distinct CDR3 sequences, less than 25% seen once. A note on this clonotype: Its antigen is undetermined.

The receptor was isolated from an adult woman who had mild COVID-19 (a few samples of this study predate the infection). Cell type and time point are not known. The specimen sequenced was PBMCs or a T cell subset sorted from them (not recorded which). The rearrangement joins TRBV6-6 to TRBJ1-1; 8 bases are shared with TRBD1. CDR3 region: CASRPGQAANTEAFF. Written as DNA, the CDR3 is TGTGCCAGCAGGCCGGGACAGGCAGCGAACACTGAAGCTTTCTTT.